Given below is one T cell receptor beta chain in context. This specimen belongs to a study of T cell responses to AZD1222 COVID-19 vaccine. The protocol was immunoSEQ multiplex PCR, while the TCRdb copy is restricted to in-frame clones and leaves out a portion. The table has about 120,000 clones, about 88% seen once; the top ten hold around 7%. This CDR3 region has 12 residues. Per germline, CDR1 LGHDT and CDR2 YNNKEL (reference sequence). V was clipped by 3 bases and J by 8 bases, with 10 bases between them. Sequencing was performed on peripheral blood, taken on day 0 of AZD1222 vaccination. The receptor was isolated from an adult in good health. The V call is TRBV3-1 (or the pseudogene TRBV3-2), the J call TRBJ1-2; D remains unclear. Here the CDR3 DNA reads TGTGCCAGCAGCCAGACATTTTACGGCTACACCTTC. It specifies CASSQTFYGYTF.